The present T cell receptor (beta chain) was sequenced within a study of long-term antiretroviral therapy in people with HIV. Notes on the study in general: Control repertoires displayed wider CDR3 length ranges than the HIV repertoires.

Assay version v3.0 of immunoSEQ was used, and it was run at survey level. Clones were sequenced by immunoSEQ multiplex PCR, and TCRdb holds only the in-frame ones, with some missing. The sample records 15,000 to 20,000 clones, roughly 80% being singletons. About this clone itself: Its specificity is not known.

The CDR3 covers 14 residues. Deletions cut 0 bases from V and 5 bases from J, with 12 bases between. The V gene's germline CDR1 is SGDLS and CDR2 YYNGEE. Sequencing used unsorted PBMCs, obtained 0.5 years before starting antiretroviral therapy. This chain joins TRBV9 and TRBJ2-7; D might be TRBD2 (6 bases). This TCR derives from a man younger than 30 with HIV. The CDR3 sequence is CASSVEAWGDEQYF. Here the CDR3 DNA reads TGTGCCAGCAGCGTAGAGGCATGGGGGGACGAGCAGTACTTC. Together with reference TRBV9 and TRBJ2-7, the CDR3 gives the full variable domain: DSGVTQTPKHLITATGQRVTLRCSPRSGDLSVYWYQQSLDQGLQFLIQYYNGEERAKGNILERFSAQQFPDLHSELNLSSLELGDSALYFCASSVEAWGDEQYFGPGTRLTVT.